Listed here are 27 T cell receptor beta chains from one sample, sequenced in a study of vaccination effects on CD4 cells after COVID-19. These receptors have no identified antigens. Upon completion of around 9 days in culture, CD4+ T cells were isolated. Either the BNT162b2 or mRNA-1273 vaccine was given to participants in two doses. Clones were read by immunoSEQ multiplex PCR, and TCRdb kept only the in-frame ones, dropping some. The sample lists some 9,800 clones, roughly 80% occurring once. Sample: CD4+ T cells from PBMCs cultured without peptide, taken after COVID-19 vaccination. Every receptor here comes from a human donor who received a COVID-19 vaccine.

V and J are TRBV7-3 and TRBJ1-6, with D perhaps matching TRBD1 (6 bases). Germline assignment: CDR1 SGHTA and CDR2 FQGTGA. The V end lost 6 bases, the J end lost 8 bases, and 11 bases lay between the germline ends. This CDR3 has 13 residues. This chain's CDR3 is CASSQGRDSPLHF. The CDR3 nucleotides read TGTGCCAGCAGTCAGGGGCGCGATTCACCCCTCCACTTT.

V is TRBV11-1 and J is TRBJ1-1; no definite D call. The germline gives CDR1 SGHAT, CDR2 FQDESV (reference sequence). V dropped 2 bases and J dropped 3 bases, with 7 bases sitting between them. CDR3 length equals 13 residues. As DNA, the CDR3 is TGTGCCAGCAGCTTAACAGTGGACACTGAAGCTTTCTTT. Translation gives CASSLTVDTEAFF.

V usage is TRBV10-3 and J usage is TRBJ2-2; 7 positions match TRBD2. Germline-derived CDR1 and CDR2 are ENHRY and SYGVKD. The J segment lost 5 bases and the V segment lost 4 bases, leaving 7 bases of the junction unmatched. The CDR3 has 15 amino acids. CDR3 sequence (DNA): TGTGCCATCAGTGTTGGACTAGAGGTTACCGGGGAGCTGTTTTTT. It codes for CAISVGLEVTGELFF.

This clone was recorded once. V usage is TRBV18 and J usage is TRBJ1-1, with TRBD1 identical over 12 bases. Per the germline V gene, CDR1 is KGHSH and CDR2 is LQKENI. With V trimmed by 3 bases and J by 2 bases, 7 bases remained unmatched. The CDR3 totals 17 residues. The CDR3 protein is CASSPGDRGLGNTEAFF. CDR3 bases: TGTGCCAGCTCACCTGGGGACAGGGGGCTTGGAAACACTGAAGCTTTCTTT.

A few counts support this clone. The chain couples TRBV18 to TRBJ1-1; TRBD1 might be the D (6 bases). V lost 6 bases, J lost 8 bases, and 13 bases lay in between. The CDR3 runs to 12 residues. Per germline, CDR1 KGHSH and CDR2 LQKENI. In DNA, the CDR3 is TGTGCCAGCTCCATACCTGGGACAGAAGCTTTCTTT. Translation gives CASSIPGTEAFF. Full variable domain (remainder filled in from reference TRBV18 and TRBJ1-1): NAGVMQNPRHLVRRRGQEARLRCSPMKGHSHVYWYRQLPEEGLKFMVYLQKENIIDESGMPKERFSAEFPKEGPSILRIQQVVRGDSAAYFCASSIPGTEAFFGQGTRLTVV.

A few counts support this clone. Here the CDR3 DNA reads TGTGCCAGCAGCTTTAGGGGGAACAATTCACCCCTCCACTTT. This codes for CASSFRGNNSPLHF. This chain joins TRBV5-4 and TRBJ1-6; D perhaps matches TRBD1 (6 bases). Trimming stripped 2 bases from V and 7 bases from J, with 10 bases between. The germline CDR1 and CDR2 sequences are SGHNT and YYREEE (reference sequence). CDR3 length: 14 amino acids.

The CDR3 here is CASSRGGNSPLHF. In DNA, the CDR3 is TGTGCCAGCAGTAGGGGGGGGAATTCACCCCTCCACTTT. This chain uses TRBV12-3 or TRBV12-4 with TRBJ1-6, with D possibly matching TRBD1 (6 bases). V lost 5 bases and J lost 7, with 9 bases in between. The CDR3 runs 13 residues.

The V and J genes are TRBV5-6 and TRBJ1-4; D is unclear. Trimming took off 0 bases at V and 0 bases at J, with 9 bases between the two ends. This CDR3 has 16 residues. Germline lookup yields CDR1 SGHDT and CDR2 YYEEEE. CDR3 sequence (DNA): TGTGCCAGCAGCTTGGTGACCGCAGCAACTAATGAAAAACTGTTTTTT. Translating it yields CASSLVTAATNEKLFF.

The V gene is TRBV5-1, the J gene TRBJ1-5; 11 bases line up with TRBD1. The CDR3 loop spans 15 amino acids. The germline V gene encodes CDR1 SGHRS and CDR2 YFSETQ. Trimming cost V 3 bases and J 2 bases; bases outside gene matches: 1. This chain's CDR3 is CASSWGQGGNQPQHF. For the CDR3, the DNA is TGCGCCAGCAGCTGGGGACAGGGGGGCAATCAGCCCCAGCATTTT. Drawing the rest from reference TRBV5-1 and TRBJ1-5, the complete variable domain is KAGVTQTPRYLIKTRGQQVTLSCSPISGHRSVSWYQQTPGQGLQFLFEYFSETQRNKGNFPGRFSGRQFSNSRSEMNVSTLELGDSALYLCASSWGQGGNQPQHFGDGTRLSIL.

V and J are TRBV12-5 and TRBJ2-1; 9 positions match TRBD2. The CDR3 has 14 residues. The ends lost 6 bases at V and 10 bases at J; junction bases unmatched: 10. In germline, CDR1 is LGHNT, CDR2 FRNRAP. The CDR3 DNA sequence: TGTGCTAGTGGGGCCGGGACTAGCAAAGCCGAGCAGTTCTTC. Its protein product is CASGAGTSKAEQFF.

This chain connects TRBV6-6 to TRBJ1-5; D is undetermined. V lost 3 bases to trimming and J lost 6 bases, with 9 bases between them. In germline, CDR1 is MNHNY, CDR2 SVGAGI (reference sequence). The CDR3 length is 13 residues. The CDR3 nucleotides are TGTGCCAGCAGTTATGGCTCGGGTCAGCCCCAGCATTTT. It is translated as CASSYGSGQPQHF.

The chain recombines TRBV5-1 with TRBJ1-3; TRBD1 agrees at 9 bases. The germline gives CDR1 SGHRS, CDR2 YFSETQ. This CDR3 region has 17 residues. The V segment lost 0 bases and the J segment 5 bases; nucleotides outside the gene matches: 9. CDR3 loop: CASSLGPPGQGRNTIYF. As DNA, the CDR3 is TGCGCCAGCAGCTTGGGACCTCCGGGACAGGGAAGAAACACCATATATTTT. Based on the CDR3 plus reference TRBV5-1 and TRBJ1-3, the full variable domain is KAGVTQTPRYLIKTRGQQVTLSCSPISGHRSVSWYQQTPGQGLQFLFEYFSETQRNKGNFPGRFSGRQFSNSRSEMNVSTLELGDSALYLCASSLGPPGQGRNTIYFGEGSWLTVV.

This chain connects TRBV2 to TRBJ2-1, with 13 bases matching TRBD2. The CDR3 is made up of 15 amino acids. Per germline, CDR1 SNHLY and CDR2 FYNNEI. J lost 2 bases, V lost 10 bases, and 5 bases had no gene match. CDR3 protein: CATRTSGGTYNEQFF. The DNA of the CDR3 is TGTGCCACCCGGACTAGCGGGGGCACCTACAATGAGCAGTTCTTC.

The chain has TRBV29-1 and TRBJ1-2; D is possibly TRBD1 (6 bases). Germline CDR1 and CDR2: SQVTM and ANQGSEA. Trimming removed 3 bases at V and 1 base at J, with 24 bases between. The CDR3 consists of 18 residues. CDR3 sequence reads: CSVDPGRGSSSINYGYTF. Written as DNA, the CDR3 is TGCAGCGTTGACCCAGGCAGGGGATCTTCCTCGATTAACTATGGCTACACCTTC.

This chain joins TRBV6-5 and TRBJ2-7, with D unclear. V shed 3 bases and J shed 6 bases, with 9 bases lying between them. The CDR3 sequence is 12 residues long. The germline CDR1 and CDR2 sequences are MNHEY and SVGAGI. Written as DNA, the CDR3 is TGTGCCAGCAGTTATGCTCCGGGCGAGCAGTACTTC. It codes for CASSYAPGEQYF.

In this sample, this clone turned up a few times. This chain uses TRBV19 with TRBJ1-4; unclear D gene. CDR1 is LNHDA and CDR2 is SQIVND in the germline V gene (reference sequence). Between the trimmed V and J ends, which lost 5 bases and 8 bases, there was a span of 12 bases. The CDR3 has 13 residues. CDR3 nucleotide sequence: TGTGCCAGTAGTCGAGGGATAGAGGAAAAACTGTTTTTT. Translated: CASSRGIEEKLFF. Full variable domain (outside the CDR3, taken from reference TRBV19 and TRBJ1-4): DGGITQSPKYLFRKEGQNVTLSCEQNLNHDAMYWYRQDPGQGLRLIYYSQIVNDFQKGDIAEGYSVSREKKESFPLTVTSAQKNPTAFYLCASSRGIEEKLFFGSGTQLSVL.

The rearrangement links TRBV25-1 to TRBJ2-1; D possibly uses TRBD1 or TRBD2 (5 bases each). The CDR3 length is 14 residues. Per the germline V gene, CDR1 is MGHDK and CDR2 is SYGVNS. V was pared by 4 bases and J by 10 bases, with 17 bases between. As DNA, the CDR3 is TGTGCCAGCAGTGGAGGGGATGACGGGAAGGAGCAGTTCTTC. Translation: CASSGGDDGKEQFF.

CDR3 bases: TGTGCCAGCAGCACAGGGACAAGGAATGGCTACACCTTC. Its protein is CASSTGTRNGYTF. The chain recombines TRBV27 with TRBJ1-2, with D tentatively TRBD1 (6 bases). V dropped 6 bases and J dropped 6 bases, with 14 bases sitting between them. The CDR3 totals 13 residues. Germline values: CDR1 MNHEY, CDR2 SMNVEV (reference sequence).

This chain links TRBV6-5 with TRBJ2-5; D is unclear. This CDR3 region has 11 residues. Germline V gives CDR1 MNHEY, CDR2 SVGAGI. V was trimmed by 4 bases and J by 4 bases, leaving 4 bases between them. CDR3 sequence reads: CASSWGETQYF. CDR3 coding DNA: TGTGCCAGCAGTTGGGGAGAGACCCAGTACTTC.

V and J are TRBV19 and TRBJ1-1; D not certain. The CDR3 covers 11 residues. Germline V gene sequence: CDR1 LNHDA, CDR2 SQIVND (reference sequence). Trimming shortened V by 7 bases and J by 3 bases, and 6 bases separated the two germline ends. The CDR3 sequence is CASTDYTEAFF. The CDR3 region has the DNA TGTGCCAGTACTGACTACACTGAAGCTTTCTTT.

The V and J genes are TRBV10-3 and TRBJ1-5; unclear D gene. This CDR3 region has 14 residues. Germline lookup yields CDR1 ENHRY and CDR2 SYGVKD. V lost 2 bases and J lost 1, with 6 bases in between. The CDR3 sequence is CAISERRSNQPQHF. The CDR3 DNA is TGTGCCATCAGTGAGAGGCGAAGCAATCAGCCCCAGCATTTT.

The V gene is TRBV6-2 or TRBV6-3, the J gene TRBJ1-6; TRBD1 aligns across 7 bases. With 2 bases clipped from V and 7 bases from J, the junction kept 2 bases outside the gene matches. CDR1 is MNHEY and CDR2 is SVGEGT in the germline V gene. CDR3 size: 14 residues. The chain's CDR3 is CASSYGTENSPLHF. CDR3 DNA sequence: TGTGCCAGCAGTTACGGGACAGAGAATTCACCCCTCCACTTT.

This chain links TRBV5-4 with TRBJ1-1; TRBD1 might be the D (6 bases). V was cut by 5 bases and J by 5 bases, with 16 bases left in between. Germline CDR1 and CDR2: SGHNT and YYREEE (reference sequence). The CDR3 runs 14 residues. CDR3 sequence: CASRYREQVTEAFF. In nucleotides, the CDR3 is TGTGCCAGCAGGTACAGGGAGCAAGTGACTGAAGCTTTCTTT.

The chain employs TRBV5-1 and TRBJ2-1; D might be TRBD1 (6 bases). Trimming stripped 4 bases from V and 7 bases from J, with 18 bases between. This CDR3 contains 15 residues. Germline-derived CDR1 and CDR2 are SGHRS and YFSETQ. The chain's CDR3 is CASSVGQILGNEQFF. The CDR3 nucleotides read TGCGCCAGCAGCGTAGGACAGATTTTAGGGAATGAGCAGTTCTTC.

This chain links TRBV5-1 with TRBJ1-2, with D possibly being TRBD1 (6 bases). Trimming left V 4 bases short and J 2 bases short, with 9 bases between. Germline-derived CDR1 and CDR2 are SGHRS and YFSETQ. CDR3 length equals 13 residues. CDR3 nucleotides: TGCGCCAGCAGCCCCGGACAGAACTATGGCTACACCTTC. This codes for CASSPGQNYGYTF.

V is TRBV30 and J is TRBJ1-5, with a weak D call TRBD1 (5 bases). From germline, CDR1 is GTSNPN and CDR2 SVGIG (reference sequence). V lost 3 bases and J lost 5, with 11 bases in between. The length of the CDR3 is 13 residues. CDR3 sequence (DNA): TGTGCCTGGAGCCCCGGGGGAGATCAGCCCCAGCATTTT. This encodes CAWSPGGDQPQHF.

This chain joins TRBV18 and TRBJ2-1, with TRBD1 matching over 8 bases. J gave up 9 bases and V 4 bases, and 8 bases lay outside the gene matches. The CDR3 spans 14 residues. The germline V gene encodes CDR1 KGHSH and CDR2 LQKENI. CDR3: CASSQGQGNAEQFF. The DNA of the CDR3 is TGTGCCAGCTCACAAGGACAGGGCAATGCTGAGCAGTTCTTC.